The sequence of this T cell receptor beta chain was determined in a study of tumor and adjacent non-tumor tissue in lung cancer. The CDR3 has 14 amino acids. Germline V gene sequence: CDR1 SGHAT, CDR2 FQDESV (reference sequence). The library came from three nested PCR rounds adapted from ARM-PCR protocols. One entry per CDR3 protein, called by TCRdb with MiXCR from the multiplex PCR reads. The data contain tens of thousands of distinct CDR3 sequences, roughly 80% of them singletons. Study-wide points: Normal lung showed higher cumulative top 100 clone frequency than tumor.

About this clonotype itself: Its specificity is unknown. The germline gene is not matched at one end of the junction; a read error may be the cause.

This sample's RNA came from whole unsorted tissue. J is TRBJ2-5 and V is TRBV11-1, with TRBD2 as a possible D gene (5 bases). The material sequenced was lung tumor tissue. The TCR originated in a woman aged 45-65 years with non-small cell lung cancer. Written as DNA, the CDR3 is TGTACCAGCAGTTCCGGACTGTGCCAAGAGACCCAGTACTTC. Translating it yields CTSSSGLCQETQYF.